The next 4 T cell receptor beta chains were all read from a single sample in a study of cytomegalovirus exposure and HLA in healthy donors. Primers for the PCR totalled 60 Vbeta and 13 Jbeta. TCRdb's table, derived via immunoSEQ multiplex PCR, lists solely in-frame clones and lacks some. The sample holds nearly 200,000 clones, about 77% seen once. The sequenced material came from PBMCs. The receptors were sampled from a young woman in good health and CMV-seropositive.

The chain has TRBV5-4 and TRBJ2-1; 7 nucleotides match TRBD2. The CDR3 is made up of 14 amino acids. Looked up from germline, CDR1 is SGHNT and CDR2 is YYREEE (reference sequence). Trimming at V came to 2 bases and at J to 5 bases, leaving 4 bases not matched to a gene. In nucleotides, the CDR3 is TGTGCCAGCAGCTTTCGGACTAGAGACAATGAGCAGTTCTTC. This gives the protein CASSFRTRDNEQFF.

This clone was recorded only once. The CDR3: CASSPQGQTYQPQHF. For the CDR3, the DNA is TGTGCCAGCTCACCACAAGGACAGACTTATCAGCCCCAGCATTTT. V gene TRBV18 combines with J gene TRBJ1-5, with a possible D match to TRBD1 (6 bases). With 1 base removed from V and 5 bases from J, the gap between germline ends came to 12 bases. The germline V gene has CDR1 KGHSH and CDR2 LQKENI. This CDR3 region has 15 residues.

The chain is built from TRBV9 and TRBJ1-1; D might be TRBD1 (6 bases). Deletions cut 7 bases from V and 1 base from J, with 14 bases between. In germline, CDR1 is SGDLS, CDR2 YYNGEE. The CDR3 is 14 amino acids. The CDR3 here is CASGEGVRNTEAFF. In DNA form, the CDR3 reads TGTGCCAGCGGTGAGGGGGTGAGGAACACTGAAGCTTTCTTT.

The V and J genes are TRBV29-1 and TRBJ1-2; D is ambiguous. The CDR3 sequence is 12 residues long. CDR1 is SQVTM and CDR2 is ANQGSEA in the germline V gene. V was cut by 7 bases and J by 3 bases, with 12 bases left in between. CDR3 DNA: TGCAGCGCCAAGCGGGGTGACTATGGCTACACCTTC. The encoded protein is CSAKRGDYGYTF.